This paragraph covers one T cell receptor beta chain sequence. Its matching antigen is unknown. The entry originates in a study of CD8 T cells in ankylosing spondylitis. Notes on the study in general: Ankylosing spondylitis blood appeared to be characterized by a TCR beta motif of eight highly homologous variants. Reportedly, disease-linked clones are significantly enriched in ankylosing spondylitis patients' matched synovial fluid. Past research had described some motif variants in reactive arthritis synovial fluid and blood.

CDR3 length equals 12 residues. Trimming took 8 bases from V and 5 from J; bases not matched to a gene: 3. The germline V gene encodes CDR1 MNHEY and CDR2 SMNVEV (reference sequence). A quantitative 5'-RACE method, one with molecular barcodes, was used to make TCR beta libraries. Via MiXCR, TCRdb re-called the 5' RACE reads, giving one row per CDR3 protein. The sample consists of some 130,000 distinct CDR3 sequences, more than 15% of them appearing once. The TCR was taken from a male donor with ankylosing spondylitis. Specimen: blood, either unsorted or a sorted T cell fraction (not recorded which). The J gene is TRBJ2-3, the V gene TRBV27, with 8 bases lining up with TRBD1. CDR3 loop: CASGTGLDTQYF. CDR3 coding DNA: TGTGCCAGCGGGACAGGCTTAGATACGCAGTATTTT.